This is a list of T cell receptor beta chains from one sample in a study of human T cells and chemical hapten exposure. TCRdb re-called the RACE reads through MiXCR, storing one row per CDR3 protein. The sample has 210,000 or so distinct CDR3 sequences; about 25% are singletons. The sequencing used whole blood, collected in connection with sensitization to the hapten diphenylcyclopropenone (DPC). The origin of the receptors is a woman aged 40 to 50 with alopecia areata. Some clones in this sample may be carry-over from other donors' samples. CDR3s include the opening cysteine and the closing phenylalanine or tryptophan. A D gene is named only where the DNA matches it firmly. Expanded clones are given a class, and other clones once, few, many or no size at all.

CDR3,DNA,D,V,J,size
CASSFGGRVSYEQYF,TGCGCCAGCAGCTTCGGCGGGAGGGTTTCCTACGAGCAGTACTTC,TRBD2,TRBV5-1,TRBJ2-7,few
CASSPQGGYGYTF,TGTGCCAGCAGCCCACAGGGAGGCTATGGCTACACCTTC,.,TRBV7-3,TRBJ1-2,.
CASSASSGMVGELFF,TGCGCCAGCAGCGCATCTAGCGGGATGGTCGGGGAGCTGTTTTTT,TRBD2,TRBV5-1,TRBJ2-2,few
CASSQEAGSVLNTIYF,TGCGCCAGCAGCCAAGAGGCAGGCTCGGTGTTGAACACCATATATTTT,.,TRBV4-3,TRBJ1-3,.
CSARSGRLAGELFF,TGCAGTGCTAGGAGCGGGAGGCTCGCCGGGGAGCTGTTTTTT,TRBD2,TRBV20-1,TRBJ2-2,.
CASSGGHLISGANVLTF,TGTGCCAGCAGTGGGGGACACCTGATCTCTGGGGCCAACGTCCTGACTTTC,.,TRBV27,TRBJ2-6,.
CASSFALLAGVNEQYF,TGCGCCAGCAGCTTTGCGTTATTAGCGGGAGTAAACGAGCAGTACTTC,TRBD2,TRBV5-1,TRBJ2-7,few
CASSRPPGTSTDTQYF,TGTGCCAGCAGCCGGCCCCCGGGGACTAGCACAGATACGCAGTATTTT,.,TRBV7-2,TRBJ2-3,.
CATSDTPGTGKNEQFF,TGTGCCACCAGTGACACCCCCGGGACAGGGAAGAATGAGCAGTTCTTC,TRBD1,TRBV24-1,TRBJ2-1,.
CAWSEGLADEQFF,TGTGCCTGGAGTGAGGGACTAGCTGATGAGCAGTTCTTC,TRBD2,TRBV30,TRBJ2-1,once
CASSLDPGADTQYF,TGTGCCAGCAGCTTAGACCCTGGCGCAGATACGCAGTATTTT,.,TRBV11-2,TRBJ2-3,.
CASSLATGPNYGYTF,TGTGCCAGCAGCTTAGCGACAGGGCCGAACTATGGCTACACCTTC,TRBD1,TRBV7-9,TRBJ1-2,.
CASSLRADSSSYNEQFF,TGTGCCAGCTCACTCCGGGCGGACTCGAGCTCCTACAATGAGCAGTTCTTC,.,TRBV18,TRBJ2-1,few
CSARGDGSAEIGELFF,TGCAGTGCTAGAGGGGATGGGTCAGCAGAGATCGGGGAGCTGTTTTTT,.,TRBV20-1,TRBJ2-2,.
CSAVPGEETQYF,TGCAGCGCCGTGCCAGGGGAAGAGACCCAGTACTTC,.,TRBV29-1,TRBJ2-5,few
CSVASTGTADTQYF,TGCAGCGTTGCCTCCACCGGAACGGCAGATACGCAGTATTTT,.,TRBV29-1,TRBJ2-3,many
CSAGRGYGYTF,TGCAGCGCGGGACGTGGCTATGGCTACACCTTC,.,TRBV20-1,TRBJ1-2,few
CSARDPGTSYEQYF,TGCAGTGCTAGAGATCCCGGGACTAGTTACGAGCAGTACTTC,TRBD2,TRBV20-1,TRBJ2-7,.
CASSIGLAGSNTGELFF,TGTGCCAGCAGCATTGGACTAGCGGGCTCGAACACCGGGGAGCTGTTTTTT,TRBD2,TRBV7-6,TRBJ2-2,few
CSARRGQGPYYEQYF,TGCAGTGCTAGACGTGGACAGGGACCCTACTACGAGCAGTACTTC,TRBD1,TRBV20-1,TRBJ2-7,.
CSVGLAGGPWAEQFF,TGCAGCGTGGGACTAGCGGGAGGGCCCTGGGCTGAGCAGTTCTTC,TRBD2,TRBV29-1,TRBJ2-1,.
CASSQGRGGRLYNEQFF,TGCGCCAGCAGCCAAGGAAGAGGCGGGAGATTGTACAATGAGCAGTTCTTC,TRBD2,TRBV4-3,TRBJ2-1,.
CASSFPGTGPYEQYF,TGTGCCAGCAGCTTTCCCGGGACAGGGCCCTACGAGCAGTACTTC,TRBD1,TRBV7-8,TRBJ2-7,few
CSARRVPSYSSYEQYF,TGCAGTGCTAGAAGGGTGCCTTCCTATTCCTCCTACGAGCAGTACTTC,.,TRBV20-1,TRBJ2-7,many
CAISEVGAGELFF,TGTGCCATCAGTGAGGTTGGGGCCGGGGAGCTGTTTTTT,.,TRBV10-3,TRBJ2-2,.
CASSLGTRNEQFF,TGTGCCAGCAGCTTAGGGACACGCAATGAGCAGTTCTTC,.,TRBV7-2,TRBJ2-1,.
CSASGLEGETQYF,TGCAGTGCTAGCGGACTAGAGGGAGAGACCCAGTACTTC,TRBD2,TRBV20-1,TRBJ2-5,.
CASSGTGRNINTIYF,TGTGCCAGCAGTGGGACAGGCCGAAACATAAACACCATATATTTT,TRBD1,TRBV6-1,TRBJ1-3,.
CASSHYLLGLAGETQYF,TGTGCCAGCAGCCACTACCTATTGGGACTAGCGGGAGAGACCCAGTACTTC,TRBD2,TRBV6-2/TRBV6-3,TRBJ2-5,once
CASSYRTGVRYEQYF,TGTGCCAGCAGTTACCGGACGGGAGTCCGCTACGAGCAGTACTTC,.,TRBV6-5,TRBJ2-7,few
CSARDSSYTGELFF,TGCAGTGCTAGAGATTCTAGCTACACCGGGGAGCTGTTTTTT,.,TRBV20-1,TRBJ2-2,few
CASSPLIQTSGTSFLYF,TGCGCCAGCAGCCCCCTAATCCAGACTAGCGGGACTTCTTTTCTCTACTTC,TRBD2,TRBV5-1,TRBJ2-7,.
CASSPSGPSGSADTQYF,TGTGCCAGCAGCCCCTCTGGACCTAGCGGGAGTGCAGATACGCAGTATTTT,TRBD2,TRBV4-2,TRBJ2-3,many
CASSEGRGQFF,TGCGCCAGCAGTGAGGGGCGGGGTCAGTTCTTC,.,TRBV10-2,TRBJ2-1,few
CSGAGTVNEQFF,TGCAGCGGAGCCGGGACAGTCAATGAGCAGTTCTTC,TRBD1,TRBV29-1,TRBJ2-1,many
CASSQTRSGELFF,TGTGCCAGCAGCCAAACGAGGAGCGGGGAGCTGTTTTTT,.,TRBV3-1,TRBJ2-2,few
CASSLNVGFETQYF,TGTGCCAGCAGCTTAAACGTCGGGTTCGAGACCCAGTACTTC,.,TRBV7-2,TRBJ2-5,few
CASSLEGDHSYEQYF,TGCGCCAGCAGCTTGGAAGGGGACCACTCCTACGAGCAGTACTTC,.,TRBV5-1,TRBJ2-7,.
CASSFASASTDTQYF,TGTGCCAGCAGTTTCGCGTCGGCTAGCACAGATACGCAGTATTTT,.,TRBV28,TRBJ2-3,many
CASSNDPGSSEQYF,TGTGCCAGCAGTAACGACCCAGGGAGCAGCGAGCAGTACTTC,.,TRBV6-5,TRBJ2-7,few
CSAPDGVNTEAFF,TGCAGTGCCCCCGACGGGGTGAACACTGAAGCTTTCTTT,.,TRBV20-1,TRBJ1-1,many
CASTNMGVNQPQHF,TGTGCCAGCACCAACATGGGGGTCAATCAGCCCCAGCATTTT,.,TRBV28,TRBJ1-5,.
CASSGRGGAGQPQHF,TGTGCCAGCAGTGGGCGAGGGGGCGCAGGGCAGCCCCAGCATTTT,TRBD1,TRBV28,TRBJ1-5,few
CASSLPNQPQHF,TGTGCCAGCAGTCTTCCTAATCAGCCCCAGCATTTT,.,TRBV28,TRBJ1-5,.
CASSLSSGGNGYTF,TGTGCCAGCAGCTTGTCTTCAGGGGGTAACGGCTACACCTTC,TRBD1,TRBV7-2,TRBJ1-2,.
CASSAGLAGFTGELFF,TGTGCCAGCAGCGCCGGACTAGCGGGCTTTACCGGGGAGCTGTTTTTT,TRBD2,TRBV9,TRBJ2-2,.
CASSPTGVRTEAFF,TGTGCCAGCAGTCCTACAGGGGTGAGGACTGAAGCTTTCTTT,TRBD1,TRBV2,TRBJ1-1,.
CASSLGLGPQHF,TGTGCCAGCAGTTTGGGATTAGGGCCCCAGCATTTT,.,TRBV28,TRBJ1-5,few
CASTLGRIQPQHF,TGTGCCAGCACCTTAGGCCGAATCCAGCCCCAGCATTTT,.,TRBV12-3/TRBV12-4,TRBJ1-5,few
CASSPPPGLAGTSTDTQYF,TGTGCCAGCAGCCCACCCCCGGGACTAGCGGGGACTAGCACAGATACGCAGTATTTT,TRBD2,TRBV6-5,TRBJ2-3,many
CASSPPSGTQYF,TGTGCCAGCTCACCACCAAGCGGGACCCAGTACTTC,.,TRBV18,TRBJ2-5,.
CASSKTGGRGQPQHF,TGTGCCAGCAGTAAAACGGGGGGCAGGGGTCAGCCCCAGCATTTT,.,TRBV28,TRBJ1-5,few
CSVGQVPNTGELFF,TGCAGCGTTGGACAGGTACCGAACACCGGGGAGCTGTTTTTT,.,TRBV29-1,TRBJ2-2,many
CGARDHGLPANTGELFF,TGCGGTGCTAGAGACCATGGACTCCCCGCGAACACCGGGGAGCTGTTTTTT,.,TRBV20-1,TRBJ2-2,once
CASSKEIPGLPSNQPQHF,TGTGCCAGCAGCAAAGAGATACCAGGGCTGCCTAGCAATCAGCCCCAGCATTTT,.,TRBV21-1,TRBJ1-5,.